Listed here is a single TCR beta chain. Its specificity is not known. This entry belongs to a study of brain metastases from non-small cell lung cancer. General study points: TCR repertoires overlapped largely between brain metastases and matched primaries. T-cell clones appeared expanded in around 60% of brain metastases relative to matched primary tumors.

The CDR3 contains 16 residues. Germline V gene data show CDR1 as KGHSH and CDR2 as LQKENI. The ends lost 4 bases at V and 7 bases at J; junction bases unmatched: 11. Here immunoSEQ multiplex PCR was the method, and the copy in TCRdb shows in-frame clones only, minus some. This table holds 2,000 to 3,000 clones, approximately 90% found once. The V call is TRBV18, the J call TRBJ2-5, with 11 bases matching TRBD2. The receptor's source is a donor at least 40 years old with non-small cell lung cancer. Sequencing used primary lung tumor tissue. CDR3 nucleotide sequence: TGTGCCAGCTCACACGGCACTAGCGGGGGCAGGATGACCCAGTACTTC. This codes for CASSHGTSGGRMTQYF.